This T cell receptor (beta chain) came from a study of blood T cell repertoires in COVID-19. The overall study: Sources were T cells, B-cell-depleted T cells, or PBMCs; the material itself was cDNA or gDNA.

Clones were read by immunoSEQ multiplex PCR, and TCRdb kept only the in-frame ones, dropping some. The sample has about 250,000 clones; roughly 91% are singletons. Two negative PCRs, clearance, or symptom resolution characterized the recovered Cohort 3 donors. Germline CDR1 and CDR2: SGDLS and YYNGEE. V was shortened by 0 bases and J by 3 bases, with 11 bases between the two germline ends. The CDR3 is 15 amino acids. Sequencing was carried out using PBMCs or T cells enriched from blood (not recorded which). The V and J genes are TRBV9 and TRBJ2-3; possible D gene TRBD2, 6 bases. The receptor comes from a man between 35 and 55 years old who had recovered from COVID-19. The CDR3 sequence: CASSVVSGATDTQYF. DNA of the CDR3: TGTGCCAGCAGCGTAGTTAGCGGAGCGACAGATACGCAGTATTTT.